These 6 T cell receptor beta chains share one sample of origin, sequenced in a study of T cells in Graves' hyperthyroidism and ophthalmopathy. Amplification targeted TCR beta CDR3 regions from RNA transcripts. HTBI primers drove first-round RT-PCR of the TCR CDR3. TCRdb re-analysed the multiplex PCR reads in MiXCR, keeping a single row per CDR3 protein. The sample has around 580,000 distinct CDR3 sequences, around 45% seen once. The sequencing input was peripheral blood or thyroid tissue (not recorded which). The receptors were sampled from a woman between 18 and 29 years old with Graves' hyperthyroidism.

This clonotype was recorded at least ten times. V gene TRBV24-1 combines with J gene TRBJ2-2; 7 nucleotides agree with TRBD1. The V segment lost 3 bases and the J segment 7 bases; nucleotides outside the gene matches: 7. Germline V CDR1 and CDR2: KGHDR, SFDVKD. The CDR3 extends over 15 amino acids. The CDR3 here is CATSDRRGYSGELFF. In DNA, the CDR3 is TGTGCCACCAGTGATCGCAGGGGGTATAGCGGGGAGCTGTTTTTT.

The table lists this clonotype with many counts. The chain couples TRBV2 to TRBJ1-1, with a weak D call TRBD1 (6 bases). Germline V gene lookup returns CDR1 SNHLY and CDR2 FYNNEI. The V end was cut by 3 bases, the J end by 7 bases, with 21 bases between. The CDR3 consists of 16 residues. In DNA form, the CDR3 reads TGTGCCAGCAGTGACTCACCTGAGGCGGGACACTATGAAGCTTTCTTT. Its protein is CASSDSPEAGHYEAFF.

V is TRBV11-2 and J is TRBJ2-5, with 9 bases identical to TRBD2. The J call may be faulty, since TRBJ2-1 better matches the DNA end. Germline CDR1 is SGHAT and CDR2 is FQNNGV. There are 16 residues in the CDR3. The CDR3 loop is CASSLARGRAGHGQFF. The CDR3 DNA reads as TGTGCCAGCAGCTTAGCCCGCGGGAGGGCTGGCCACGGGCAGTTCTTC.

The J gene is TRBJ2-2, the V gene TRBV4-1, with 10 bases identical to TRBD2. V shed 1 base, J shed 4 bases, and the junction held 12 bases outside the gene matches. CDR1 MGHRA and CDR2 YSYEKL come from the germline V gene. This CDR3 region has 19 residues. CDR3 amino acids: CASSQGASGSNMGTGELFF. The CDR3 DNA reads TGCGCCAGCAGCCAAGGGGCTAGCGGGAGTAACATGGGCACCGGGGAGCTGTTTTTT.

This clonotype showed up many times. This chain uses TRBV7-9 with TRBJ1-6, with D possibly matching TRBD1 (6 bases). The germline gives CDR1 SEHNR, CDR2 FQNEAQ (reference sequence). The V and J ends lost 3 bases and 0 bases respectively, with 9 bases between them. The CDR3 has 16 residues. In DNA, the CDR3 is TGTGCCAGCAGCTTCGGACAGAGCTCCTATAATTCACCCCTCCACTTT. Residues: CASSFGQSSYNSPLHF.

This clonotype was seen repeatedly, ten times or more. The gene calls are TRBV7-2 and TRBJ1-6; TRBD1 is a possible D gene (6 bases). With 2 bases removed from V and 0 bases from J, the gap between germline ends came to 8 bases. The CDR3 extends over 16 amino acids. Germline V gene lookup returns CDR1 SGHTA and CDR2 FQGNSA. The CDR3 coding sequence is TGTGCCAGCAGCTTAAAGGACAGCTCCTATAATTCACCCCTCCACTTT. Encoded protein: CASSLKDSSYNSPLHF. Variable domain in full (rest from reference TRBV7-2 and TRBJ1-6): GAGVSQSPSNKVTEKGKDVELRCDPISGHTALYWYRQSLGQGLEFLIYFQGNSAPDKSGLPSDRFSAERTGGSVSTLTIQRTQQEDSAVYLCASSLKDSSYNSPLHFGNGTRLTVT.